This TCR beta chain was recorded in a study of CD8 T cells in Susac syndrome. TEMRA cells were FACS-enriched, with CD8+ and CD4+ T cells isolated negatively. Random hexamers served to reverse transcribe about 0.5 to 1 ug RNA. Multiplex immunoSEQ PCR targeted 54 Vbeta and 13 Jbeta TCR beta segments. TCRdb re-analysed the immunoSEQ multiplex PCR reads in MiXCR, keeping a single row per CDR3 protein. This sample has roughly 160,000 distinct CDR3 sequences, with around 94% found just once. The CDR3 is 13 amino acids. V lost 0 bases and J 1 base, leaving 6 bases between the germline ends. Germline CDR1 reads GTSNPN; CDR2 reads SVGIG (reference sequence).

The TCR comes from a human donor in good health. The specimen was CD4+ T cells from PBMCs. The genes are TRBV30 and TRBJ1-1; the D is unclear. The CDR3 is CAWSVSTNTEAFF. The CDR3 region has the DNA TGTGCCTGGAGTGTAAGTACGAACACTGAAGCTTTCTTT.